This T cell receptor (beta chain) was profiled in a study of T cells in Graves' hyperthyroidism and ophthalmopathy. Uncontrolled infection, other autoimmune disease, pregnancy or lactation barred patients from enrollment. Sample collection date corresponds to first hyperthyroidism diagnosis, prior to any ophthalmopathy symptoms. What was amplified from RNA transcripts were TCR beta CDR3 regions. The primer set for the first-round RT-PCR of the TCR CDR3 was HTBI. TCRdb re-called the multiplex PCR reads with MiXCR, one entry per CDR3 protein. The sample records about 160,000 distinct CDR3 sequences, 9.4% being singletons. Notes on this clonotype: The antigen remains unidentified. This clone may be a read error of a much larger clone one base away.

Study results and caveats: Ophthalmopathy was model-predicted a median about 6.7 months pre-onset.

This receptor was obtained from a woman aged 18-29 years with Graves' hyperthyroidism that later progressed to Graves' ophthalmopathy. Sequencing was done on a sample of blood.

CDR3 sequence: CASAFVRDGYTF. CDR3 sequence (DNA): TGTGCCAGCGCTTTCGTGCGGGATGGCTACACCTTC. The chain couples TRBV2 to TRBJ1-2, with D hard to call. V was cut by 8 bases and J by 6 bases, with 13 bases left in between. The germline V gene has CDR1 SNHLY and CDR2 FYNNEI. The CDR3 totals 12 residues. The variable domain in full, completed from reference TRBV2 and TRBJ1-2, reads EPEVTQTPSHQVTQMGQEVILRCVPISNHLYFYWYRQILGQKVEFLVSFYNNEISEKSEIFDDQFSVERPDGSNFTLKIRSTKLEDSAMYFCASAFVRDGYTFGSGTRLTVV.